The clone carrying this T cell receptor (beta chain) has just a few counts. Antigen: not known. The data stem from a study of persistence of HIV-infected CD4 T cells. Study-level information: Up to roughly 180 mL blood was drawn at multiple time points; a couple of donors had single-time leukapheresis.

Stimulation used approximately 9.5 ug/mL lysate from CMV-infected fibroblasts. CD40L-negative CD69-negative CD45RO-high memory CD4+ T cells were sorted as populations depleted of antigen-responding cells. Plasma HIV-1 RNA stayed below 50 copies/mL for at least 4 years. Sequencing used immunoSEQ version 4 in survey mode. Assay: immunoSEQ multiplex PCR; the TCRdb copy retains only in-frame clones and omits some. The sample has 50,000 or so clones; about 80% are singletons. General study points: Antigen-responding cells were enriched for degenerate expanded CDR3beta sequences.

Trimming left V 11 bases short and J 6 bases short, with 19 bases between. The germline V gene has CDR1 SNHLY and CDR2 FYNNEI. The CDR3 spans 14 residues. This clonotype was sampled from an adult man with HIV who was CMV-seropositive. The chain recombines TRBV2 with TRBJ2-2; the D gene is possibly TRBD1 (5 bases). The sequences come from CD4+ T cells sorted from PBMCs after approximately 19-hour stimulation, collected from a patient who received antiretroviral therapy. CDR3 sequence: CASCKVGLAGELFF. The CDR3 DNA sequence: TGTGCCTCCTGCAAGGTGGGGCTGGCCGGGGAGCTGTTTTTT. Variable domain in full (rest from reference TRBV2 and TRBJ2-2): EPEVTQTPSHQVTQMGQEVILRCVPISNHLYFYWYRQILGQKVEFLVSFYNNEISEKSEIFDDQFSVERPDGSNFTLKIRSTKLEDSAMYFCASCKVGLAGELFFGEGSRLTVL.